The subject of this entry is one TCR beta chain. The data were produced by immunoSEQ multiplex PCR, yet TCRdb's version contains in-frame clones alone and is incomplete. The sample consists of a few hundred thousand clones, approximately 90% of them appearing once. Seattle enrolled patients during active infection and tracked them longitudinally. The data stem from a study of blood T cell repertoires in COVID-19. Study-wide background: Nucleic acid was either cDNA or gDNA, and it came from T cells, B-cell-depleted T cells, or PBMCs.

The TCR comes from a woman aged 50 to 60 with COVID-19, enrolled during active disease. What was sequenced was peripheral blood.

CDR3 sequence: CASRTGDTEAFF. In DNA, the CDR3 is TGCGCCAGCAGAACAGGGGACACTGAAGCTTTCTTT. The rearrangement joins TRBV5-1 to TRBJ1-1, with 7 bases aligning to TRBD1. J lost 3 bases, V lost 5 bases, and 1 base had no gene match. The CDR3 length is 12 residues. Germline values: CDR1 SGHRS, CDR2 YFSETQ.